The clone carrying this T cell receptor beta chain has only a few counts. Its antigen is not known. These data belong to a study of T cell repertoires in cytomegalovirus infection. About the study: Public TCR beta signatures indicated both CMV infection and matching HLA type.

Trimming removed 7 bases at V and 8 bases at J, with 9 bases between. The CDR3 loop spans 11 amino acids. In germline, CDR1 is MGHDK, CDR2 SYGVNS. Whole-study findings and limits: Carriers of CMV plus the relevant HLA were identified by cumulative public TCR beta family frequency.

MiXCR was run by TCRdb on the reads, yielding one entry per CDR3 protein. Here the sample spans 400,000 to 550,000 distinct CDR3 sequences, roughly 12% being singletons. The sample consisted of PBMCs. The chain joins TRBV25-1 to TRBJ2-1; possible D gene TRBD2, 5 bases. The TCR sequence derives from a human donor in good health (CMV status not recorded). Some clones in this sample may be carry-over from other donors' samples. Here the CDR3 reads CASTGDYEQFF. CDR3 sequence (DNA): TGTGCCAGCACCGGGGATTATGAGCAGTTCTTC.